This T cell receptor (beta chain) was profiled in a study of memory CD4+ T cells and cytomegalovirus serostatus. CDR3 length equals 12 residues. The V and J ends lost 3 bases and 7 bases respectively, with 6 bases between them. Germline V CDR1 and CDR2: MRHNA, SNTAGT. Single viable CD3+CD4+CD8-CD45RO+ cells were sorted as the memory CD4+ T cells. Total CD4+ T cells were enriched by CD4 positive selection. This clone came up a few times. The antigen remains undetermined. Study-level points and caveats: The CMV-associated TCR signature appears largely within the CD4+ memory repertoire. Of 150 to 200 reported CMV TCRbeta sequences, 65 to 85 were found in memory CD4+ repertoires.

In the source study's methods: Out-of-frame sequences were removed, leaving some 2 million distinct TCRbeta sequences. Measured with immunoSEQ multiplex PCR; TCRdb has only the in-frame clones, and not every one. Clone size and V and J calls were adopted from that table, with D and trimming inferred from the DNA. The sample has some 30,000 clones; around four fifths are singletons. The specimen sequenced was memory CD4+ T cells from blood. The chain has TRBV6-4 and TRBJ2-2; D gene ambiguous. The clonotype originates from an adult in good health and CMV-seronegative. Some clones in this sample may be carry-over from other donors' samples. Written as DNA, the CDR3 is TGTGCCAGCAGTGATTATCGCGGGGAGCTGTTTTTT. The encoded protein is CASSDYRGELFF.